The 8 T cell receptor beta chains in this list originate from one sample, sequenced in a study of T cells in Graves' hyperthyroidism and ophthalmopathy. Amplified TCR beta CDR3 regions came from RNA transcripts. TCR CDR3 underwent first-round RT-PCR with the HTBI primer set. Via MiXCR, TCRdb re-called the multiplex PCR reads, giving one row per CDR3 protein. The data hold roughly 380,000 distinct CDR3 sequences, with about 13% observed a single time. The sequenced sample consisted of blood. Source of these receptors: a young man with Graves' hyperthyroidism that later progressed to Graves' ophthalmopathy.

V and J are TRBV28 and TRBJ1-6; possibly TRBD1 for D (5 bases). V lost 8 bases and J 9 bases, leaving 17 bases between the germline ends. Germline CDR1 reads MDHEN; CDR2 reads SYDVKM. This CDR3 comprises 14 residues. CDR3 sequence: CASGPMGRGSPLHF. CDR3 DNA: TGTGCCAGCGGCCCCATGGGGCGCGGTTCACCCCTCCACTTT.

This clonotype has a handful of counts. The genes are TRBV7-9 and TRBJ1-2; D unclear. This CDR3 contains 13 residues. Trimming stripped 1 base from V and 7 bases from J, with 10 bases between. Looked up from germline, CDR1 is SEHNR and CDR2 is FQNEAQ (reference sequence). CDR3: CASSLGNLGGYTF. The CDR3 DNA reads as TGTGCCAGCAGCTTAGGGAATCTCGGTGGCTACACCTTC.

The gene calls are TRBV5-1 and TRBJ2-2; possibly TRBD1 or TRBD2 for D (6 bases each). The germline gives CDR1 SGHRS, CDR2 YFSETQ. V was clipped by 0 bases and J by 7 bases, with 10 bases between them. There are 14 residues in the CDR3. The DNA of the CDR3 is TGCGCCAGCAGCTTGGAAGGGGGGCGCGGGGAGCTGTTTTTT. Amino acids: CASSLEGGRGELFF.

This chain connects TRBV29-1 to TRBJ1-1; 9 nucleotides match TRBD1. The V segment lost 7 bases and the J segment 5 bases; nucleotides outside the gene matches: 20. Germline V gene data show CDR1 as SQVTM and CDR2 as ANQGSEA. This CDR3 has 17 residues. The CDR3 DNA follows: TGCAGCGCCACCGTCAAGGAGAACAGGGGGCAGGGAACTGAAGCTTTCTTT. Translation gives CSATVKENRGQGTEAFF.

This clonotype was seen ten or more times. The rearrangement links TRBV3-1 to TRBJ1-2; D unresolved. Germline V lookup: CDR1 LGHDT, CDR2 YNNKEL (reference sequence). Trimming stripped 0 bases from V and 4 bases from J, with 6 bases between. The CDR3 length is 13 residues. The CDR3 protein is CASSQDIIYGYTF. The CDR3 DNA sequence: TGTGCCAGCAGCCAAGACATCATCTATGGCTACACCTTC.

This clonotype was observed a handful of times. The chain joins TRBV4-1 to TRBJ1-5; maybe TRBD1 (6 bases). The V and J ends lost 2 bases and 4 bases respectively, with 21 bases between them. Germline V gene sequence: CDR1 MGHRA, CDR2 YSYEKL. The CDR3 totals 18 residues. The CDR3, as DNA: TGCGCCAGCAGCCAATTTCCGTCGGGGGCGACGGCGAATCAGCCCCAGCATTTT. It translates to CASSQFPSGATANQPQHF.

The sample holds a few counts of this clonotype. The J gene is TRBJ2-3, the V gene TRBV7-9; 7 bases line up with TRBD2. The CDR3 has 16 amino acids. Germline lookup yields CDR1 SEHNR and CDR2 FQNEAQ (reference sequence). J was trimmed by 0 bases and V by 6 bases; bases with no gene match: 9. This CDR3 reads CASRSAWRGSTDTQYF. CDR3 DNA: TGTGCCAGCAGGTCGGCGTGGCGGGGGAGCACAGATACGCAGTATTTT. Complete variable domain (other parts from reference TRBV7-9 and TRBJ2-3): DTGVSQNPRHKITKRGQNVTFRCDPISEHNRLYWYRQTLGQGPEFLTYFQNEAQLEKSRLLSDRFSAERPKGSFSTLEIQRTEQGDSAMYLCASRSAWRGSTDTQYFGPGTRLTVL.

This clonotype has at least ten counts. This chain uses TRBV7-9 with TRBJ1-6, with D perhaps matching TRBD1 (5 bases). V lost 2 bases and J 6 bases, leaving 8 bases between the germline ends. CDR1 and CDR2 (germline): SEHNR, FQNEAQ (reference sequence). The CDR3 extends over 14 amino acids. CDR3 region: CASSLRDGNSPLHF. CDR3 DNA: TGTGCCAGCAGCTTAAGGGACGGTAATTCACCCCTCCACTTT. Full variable domain (missing parts from reference TRBV7-9 and TRBJ1-6): DTGVSQNPRHKITKRGQNVTFRCDPISEHNRLYWYRQTLGQGPEFLTYFQNEAQLEKSRLLSDRFSAERPKGSFSTLEIQRTEQGDSAMYLCASSLRDGNSPLHFGNGTRLTVT.